This entry lists 26 T cell receptor beta chains sequenced from one sample in a study of technical replicates of blood from several donors. Clones were sequenced by immunoSEQ multiplex PCR, and TCRdb holds only the in-frame ones, with some missing. The data hold tens of thousands of clones, with 80% to 90% observed a single time. Sequencing was done on a sample of PBMCs. These receptors were obtained from a human donor in good health. Some clones in this sample may be carry-over from other donors' samples.

The rearrangement links TRBV6-6 to TRBJ1-2, with 11 nucleotides matching TRBD1. V lost 6 bases, J lost 2 bases, and 5 bases stayed unmatched. The germline gives CDR1 MNHNY, CDR2 SVGAGI (reference sequence). The CDR3 length is 15 residues. CDR3 in DNA: TGTGCCAGCAGACCCGGGACAGGGGGGAACTATGGCTACACCTTC. Encoded protein: CASRPGTGGNYGYTF.

The chain is built from TRBV4-1 and TRBJ1-2; D may be TRBD1 (5 bases). Germline values: CDR1 MGHRA, CDR2 YSYEKL. V lost 0 bases, J lost 7 bases, and 12 bases lay in between. The CDR3 runs 14 residues. The CDR3 sequence: CASSQEQGSSGYTF. The CDR3 nucleotides are TGCGCCAGCAGCCAAGAGCAGGGTAGTTCTGGCTACACCTTC.

This chain uses TRBV15 with TRBJ2-1, with 11 bases identical to TRBD1. This CDR3 comprises 15 residues. Germline lookup yields CDR1 LNHNV and CDR2 YYDKDF (reference sequence). V shed 3 bases, J shed 7 bases, and the junction held 5 bases outside the gene matches. CDR3 nucleotides: TGTGCCACCAGCAGTGGACAGGGGGCATTTAATGAGCAGTTCTTC. It is translated as CATSSGQGAFNEQFF.

The chain combines TRBV19 with TRBJ2-6, with 7 bases fitting TRBD2. The CDR3 consists of 15 residues. V dropped 7 bases and J dropped 0; count of bases not matched to a gene: 3. CDR1 is LNHDA and CDR2 is SQIVND in the germline V gene (reference sequence). CDR3 sequence reads: CASIGGGSGANVLTF. The CDR3 DNA sequence: TGTGCCAGTATTGGGGGGGGCTCTGGGGCCAACGTCCTGACTTTC.

The chain links TRBV4-1 to TRBJ2-1; perhaps TRBD2 as D (5 bases). Germline V gene sequence: CDR1 MGHRA, CDR2 YSYEKL. Trimming removed 1 base at V and 8 bases at J, with 6 bases between. This CDR3 comprises 12 residues. The CDR3 DNA is TGCGCCAGCAGCCAAGGGCGGGATGAGCAGTTCTTC. This codes for CASSQGRDEQFF.

CDR3: CASSYGQLSHTIYF. For the CDR3, the DNA is TGTGCCAGCAGTTACGGGCAGCTTTCGCACACCATATATTTT. The chain links TRBV6-6 to TRBJ1-3; D is ambiguous. The CDR3 spans 14 residues. Germline CDR1 MNHNY, CDR2 SVGAGI (reference sequence). The V gene lost 2 bases and the J gene lost 8 bases, with 13 bases spanning the gap.

The sample holds one count of this clone. J is TRBJ2-2 and V is TRBV7-7, with D unclear. V shed 8 bases and J shed 12 bases, with 22 bases lying between them. The CDR3 has 14 residues. The germline gives CDR1 SSHAT, CDR2 FNYEAQ (reference sequence). The CDR3, as DNA: TGTGCCAGCGGCACGGGTTTGGCAACCGAGAAGCTGTTTTTT. Residues: CASGTGLATEKLFF.

The rearrangement links TRBV18 to TRBJ2-3; tentative D call: TRBD1 (5 bases). The CDR3 consists of 15 residues. Trimming removed 3 bases at V and 2 bases at J, with 12 bases between. The germline gives CDR1 KGHSH, CDR2 LQKENI. CDR3 DNA: TGTGCCAGCTCACCTAGGACAATCTACACAGATACGCAGTATTTT. Residues: CASSPRTIYTDTQYF.

The rearrangement joins TRBV6-5 to TRBJ2-6; D unresolved. The germline V gene has CDR1 MNHEY and CDR2 SVGAGI. This CDR3 has 15 residues. Trimming removed 5 bases at V and 1 base at J, with 9 bases between. The CDR3 here is CASSIQRSGANVLTF. CDR3 nucleotides: TGTGCCAGCAGTATACAGAGATCTGGGGCCAACGTCCTGACTTTC.

The chain employs TRBV7-6 and TRBJ2-1; a weak D match, TRBD2 (5 bases). The V gene's germline CDR1 is SGHVS and CDR2 FNYEAQ. With 0 bases removed from V and 7 bases from J, the gap between germline ends came to 16 bases. The CDR3 covers 16 residues. CDR3 sequence (DNA): TGTGCCAGCAGCTTAGCAACTAGTGGCTCCCATAATGAGCAGTTCTTC. It encodes CASSLATSGSHNEQFF.

V gene TRBV7-3 combines with J gene TRBJ2-1; 7 bases align to TRBD1. Germline V gene lookup returns CDR1 SGHTA and CDR2 FQGTGA. J was trimmed by 9 bases and V by 5 bases; bases with no gene match: 7. There are 13 residues in the CDR3. CDR3 in DNA: TGTGCCAGCAGCCCCCAGACAGGGAGTGAGCAGTTCTTC. This codes for CASSPQTGSEQFF.

The CDR3 nucleotides are TGTGCCAGTAGTACCCATCTAGCGGGAGATCAAGAGACCCAGTACTTC. It yields the protein CASSTHLAGDQETQYF. This chain uses TRBV19 with TRBJ2-5; 10 bases agree with TRBD2. The CDR3 has 16 amino acids. Germline V gene data show CDR1 as LNHDA and CDR2 as SQIVND (reference sequence). Germline trimming cut 4 bases from V and 2 bases from J; bases unmatched to any gene: 7.

The rearrangement joins TRBV19 to TRBJ1-1; D is perhaps TRBD1 (5 bases). Between the trimmed V and J ends, which lost 5 bases and 1 base, there was a span of 8 bases. Per the germline V gene, CDR1 is LNHDA and CDR2 is SQIVND (reference sequence). There are 13 residues in the CDR3. The CDR3 is CASSRQGNTEAFF. As DNA, the CDR3 is TGTGCCAGTAGTCGGCAGGGGAACACTGAAGCTTTCTTT.

This clone has more than one count but fewer than ten. The chain employs TRBV6-5 and TRBJ1-1; D unresolved. The CDR3 runs 14 residues. Germline lookup yields CDR1 MNHEY and CDR2 SVGAGI. Trimming cost V 0 bases and J 2 bases, with 7 bases left between them. The CDR3 region has the DNA TGTGCCAGCAGTTACTCTGGGCTCAACACTGAAGCTTTCTTT. Protein product: CASSYSGLNTEAFF.

V gene TRBV7-8 combines with J gene TRBJ2-5; D might be TRBD2 (6 bases). Trimming stripped 5 bases from V and 3 bases from J, with 16 bases between. The CDR3 covers 15 residues. Germline V gives CDR1 SGHVS, CDR2 FQNEAQ. The DNA for the CDR3 is TGTGCCAGCAGCCCTATAGCGGACCTTAAAGAGACCCAGTACTTC. Amino acids: CASSPIADLKETQYF.

The chain combines TRBV30 with TRBJ1-4; D not resolved. The germline V gene encodes CDR1 GTSNPN and CDR2 SVGIG (reference sequence). The CDR3 has 13 residues. V gave up 6 bases and J gave up 8 bases, with 16 bases separating them. CDR3 sequence: CACTRGFHEKLFF. DNA of the CDR3: TGTGCCTGTACCCGCGGGTTTCACGAAAAACTGTTTTTT.

The J gene is TRBJ2-5, the V gene TRBV5-4, with 7 bases identical to TRBD1. CDR1 SGHNT and CDR2 YYREEE come from the germline V gene (reference sequence). The CDR3 is 15 residues long. After removal of 1 base from V and 5 bases from J, the junction contained 8 bases not matched to a gene. The CDR3 sequence: CASSLQQGRGETQYF. As DNA, the CDR3 is TGTGCCAGCAGCTTGCAACAGGGGCGAGGGGAGACCCAGTACTTC.

This chain links TRBV4-1 with TRBJ1-6; D is undetermined. The CDR3 has 14 amino acids. Germline lookup yields CDR1 MGHRA and CDR2 YSYEKL. V was shortened by 1 base and J by 6 bases, with 7 bases between the two germline ends. CDR3 bases: TGCGCCAGCAGCCAAGTCCCGGTTAATTCACCCCTCCACTTT. Its translation is CASSQVPVNSPLHF.

The chain has TRBV5-1 and TRBJ2-2; TRBD1 might be the D (6 bases). V lost 0 bases, J lost 3 bases, and 12 bases lay in between. Germline V gene lookup returns CDR1 SGHRS and CDR2 YFSETQ. This CDR3 is 16 amino acids long. CDR3: CASSLDGGAYTGELFF. The DNA of the CDR3 is TGCGCCAGCAGCTTGGATGGGGGCGCTTACACCGGGGAGCTGTTTTTT. The whole variable domain, filled in from reference TRBV5-1 and TRBJ2-2, reads KAGVTQTPRYLIKTRGQQVTLSCSPISGHRSVSWYQQTPGQGLQFLFEYFSETQRNKGNFPGRFSGRQFSNSRSEMNVSTLELGDSALYLCASSLDGGAYTGELFFGEGSRLTVL.

The chain employs TRBV20-1 and TRBJ2-7; D is uncertain. Germline values: CDR1 DFQATT, CDR2 SNEGSKA (reference sequence). The V end was cut by 4 bases, the J end by 4 bases, with 8 bases between. The CDR3 has 11 amino acids. The CDR3 region has the DNA TGCAGTGCTACCTTTTCGTACGAGCAGTACTTC. Translating it yields CSATFSYEQYF.

The chain uses TRBV5-5 and TRBJ1-5, with TRBD1 identical over 7 bases. The trim removed 2 bases at V and 6 bases at J, leaving 5 bases unmatched. This CDR3 spans 14 amino acids. Germline V gene lookup returns CDR1 SGHKS and CDR2 YYEKEE (reference sequence). CDR3 sequence reads: CASSLQGIGQPQHF. CDR3 nucleotides: TGTGCCAGCAGCTTACAGGGGATTGGTCAGCCCCAGCATTTT.

This chain's CDR3 is CASSVGQAFTGELFF. The CDR3 bases are TGTGCCAGCAGTGTTGGACAGGCCTTTACCGGGGAGCTGTTTTTT. The V call is TRBV6-4, the J call TRBJ2-2; TRBD1 matches 7 bases. The CDR3 contains 15 residues. The V and J ends lost 4 bases and 5 bases, in that order; junction bases with no gene match: 7. Germline lookup yields CDR1 MRHNA and CDR2 SNTAGT.

In nucleotides, the CDR3 is TGTGCCAGCAGCTTAGACTGGGGCCCATACAATGAGCAGTTCTTC. The encoded protein is CASSLDWGPYNEQFF. The V call is TRBV11-3, the J call TRBJ2-1; perhaps TRBD1 as D (5 bases). The germline V and J ends were trimmed by 0 bases and 4 bases, with 10 bases remaining between them. This CDR3 contains 15 residues. Germline CDR1 and CDR2: SGHNT and YENEEA. The full variable domain, in which reference TRBV11-3 and TRBJ2-1 provide the parts outside the CDR3, is EAGVVQSPRYKIIEKKQPVAFWCNPISGHNTLYWYLQNLGQGPELLIRYENEEAVDDSQLPKDRFSAERLKGVDSTLKIQPAELGDSAVYLCASSLDWGPYNEQFFGPGTRLTVL.

The chain employs TRBV15 and TRBJ1-1; 7 bases agree with TRBD1. Germline CDR1 and CDR2: LNHNV and YYDKDF (reference sequence). The length of the CDR3 is 14 residues. V was pared by 6 bases and J by 5 bases, with 9 bases of the junction left unmatched. The CDR3 DNA is TGTGCCACCAGTCCCGACAGGGTGGGAACTGAAGCTTTCTTT. Protein sequence: CATSPDRVGTEAFF.

This clone has just one count. The rearrangement uses TRBV5-1 and TRBJ1-6; tentatively, D is TRBD1 (6 bases). Germline V gene data show CDR1 as SGHRS and CDR2 as YFSETQ. The CDR3 is 12 amino acids. V gave up 0 bases and J gave up 16 bases, with 11 bases separating them. The CDR3 reads CASSLGQEVLHF. The DNA of the CDR3 is TGCGCCAGCAGCTTGGGACAGGAGGTACTCCACTTT.

This clone was detected only once. The J gene is TRBJ2-3, the V gene TRBV7-3; TRBD2 is a possible D gene (6 bases). Germline CDR1 is SGHTA and CDR2 is FQGTGA. The CDR3 loop spans 14 amino acids. Trimming shortened V by 1 base and J by 9 bases, and 14 bases separated the two germline ends. As DNA, the CDR3 is TGTGCCAGCAGCTTAAGTGGTACGGGAGAAACGCAGTATTTT. Protein product: CASSLSGTGETQYF.